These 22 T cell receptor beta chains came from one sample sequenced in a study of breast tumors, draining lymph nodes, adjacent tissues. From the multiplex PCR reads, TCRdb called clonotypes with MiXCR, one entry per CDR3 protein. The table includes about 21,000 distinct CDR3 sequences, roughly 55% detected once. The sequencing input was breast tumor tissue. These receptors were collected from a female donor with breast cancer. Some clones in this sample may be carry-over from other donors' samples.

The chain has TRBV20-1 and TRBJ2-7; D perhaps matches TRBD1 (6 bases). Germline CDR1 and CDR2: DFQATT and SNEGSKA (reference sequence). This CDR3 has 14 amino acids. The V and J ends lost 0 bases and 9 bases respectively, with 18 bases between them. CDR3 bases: TGCAGTGCTAGAGAAGGAGATAGGGAAGGGGGGCAGTACTTC. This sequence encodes CSAREGDREGGQYF.

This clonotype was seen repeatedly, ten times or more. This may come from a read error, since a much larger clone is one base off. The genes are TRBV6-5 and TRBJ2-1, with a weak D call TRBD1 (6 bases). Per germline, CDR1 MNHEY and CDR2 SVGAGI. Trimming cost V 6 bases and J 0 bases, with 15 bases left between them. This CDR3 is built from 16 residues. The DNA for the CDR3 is TGTGCCAGCAGACTACAGGGTCTCAGCTCCTACAATGAGCAGTTCTTC. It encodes CASRLQGLSSYNEQFF.

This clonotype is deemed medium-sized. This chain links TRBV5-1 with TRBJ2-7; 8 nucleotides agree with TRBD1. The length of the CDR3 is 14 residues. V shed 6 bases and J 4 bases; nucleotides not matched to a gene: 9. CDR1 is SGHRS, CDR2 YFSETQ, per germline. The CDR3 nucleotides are TGCGCCAGCACCTCATCAGGGGGCCAATACGAGCAGTACTTC. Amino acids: CASTSSGGQYEQYF.

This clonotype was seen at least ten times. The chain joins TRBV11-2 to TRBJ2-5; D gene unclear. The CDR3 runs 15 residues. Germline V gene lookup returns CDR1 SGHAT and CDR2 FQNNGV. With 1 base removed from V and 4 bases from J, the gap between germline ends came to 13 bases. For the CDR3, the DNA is TGTGCCAGCAGCTTAGCGCCCCTCAGTGGAGAGACCCAGTACTTC. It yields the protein CASSLAPLSGETQYF.

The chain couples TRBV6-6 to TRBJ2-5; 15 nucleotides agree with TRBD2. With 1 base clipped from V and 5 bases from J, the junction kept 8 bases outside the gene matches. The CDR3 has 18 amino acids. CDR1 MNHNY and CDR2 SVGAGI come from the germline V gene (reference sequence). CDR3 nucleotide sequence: TGTGCCAGCAGTTACTTGGGACTAGCGGGAGGTCAGGGGGAGACCCAGTACTTC. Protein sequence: CASSYLGLAGGQGETQYF.

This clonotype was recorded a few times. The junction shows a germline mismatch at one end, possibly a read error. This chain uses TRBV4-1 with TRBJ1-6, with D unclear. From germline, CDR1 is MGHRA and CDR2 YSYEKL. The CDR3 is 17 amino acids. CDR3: CASSQDRWSSYNSPPHF. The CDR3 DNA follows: TGCGCCAGCAGCCAAGATAGGTGGAGCTCCTATAATTCGCCCCCCCACTTT.

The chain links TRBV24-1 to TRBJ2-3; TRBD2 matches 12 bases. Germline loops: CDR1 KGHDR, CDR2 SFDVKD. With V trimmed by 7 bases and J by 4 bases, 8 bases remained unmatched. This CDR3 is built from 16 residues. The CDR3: CATSGLAGSKADTQYF. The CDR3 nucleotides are TGTGCCACCAGCGGACTAGCGGGATCAAAGGCAGATACGCAGTATTTT.

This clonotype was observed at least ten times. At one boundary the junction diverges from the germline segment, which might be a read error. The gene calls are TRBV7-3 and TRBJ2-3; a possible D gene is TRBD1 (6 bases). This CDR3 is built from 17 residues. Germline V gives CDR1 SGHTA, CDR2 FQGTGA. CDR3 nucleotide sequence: TGTGCCAGCAGCTTAAGGGGTGGGGGCTTCAGCACAGATCCGCAGTATTTT. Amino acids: CASSLRGGGFSTDPQYF.

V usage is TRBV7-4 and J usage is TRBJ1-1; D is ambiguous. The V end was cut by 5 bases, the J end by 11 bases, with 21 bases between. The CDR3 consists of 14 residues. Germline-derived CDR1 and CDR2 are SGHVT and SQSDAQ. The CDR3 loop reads CASSPGYSVIGAFF. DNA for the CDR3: TGTGCCAGCAGCCCCGGGTATAGTGTTATAGGGGCTTTCTTT.

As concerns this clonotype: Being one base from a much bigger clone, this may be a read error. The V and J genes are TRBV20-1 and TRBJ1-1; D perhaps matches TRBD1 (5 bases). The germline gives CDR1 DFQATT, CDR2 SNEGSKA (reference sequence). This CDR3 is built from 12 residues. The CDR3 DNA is TGCAGTGCTAGAGATCGACAGACTGAAGCTTCCTTT. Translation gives CSARDRQTEASF.

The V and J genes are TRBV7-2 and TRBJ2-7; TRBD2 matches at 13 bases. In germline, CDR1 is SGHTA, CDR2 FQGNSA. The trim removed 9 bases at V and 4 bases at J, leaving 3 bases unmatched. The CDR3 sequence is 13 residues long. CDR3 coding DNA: TGTGCCAGTTCGACTAGCGGGAGGTACGAGCAGTACTTC. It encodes CASSTSGRYEQYF. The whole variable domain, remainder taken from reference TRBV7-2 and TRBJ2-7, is GAGVSQSPSNKVTEKGKDVELRCDPISGHTALYWYRQSLGQGLEFLIYFQGNSAPDKSGLPSDRFSAERTGGSVSTLTIQRTQQEDSAVYLCASSTSGRYEQYFGPGTRLTVT.

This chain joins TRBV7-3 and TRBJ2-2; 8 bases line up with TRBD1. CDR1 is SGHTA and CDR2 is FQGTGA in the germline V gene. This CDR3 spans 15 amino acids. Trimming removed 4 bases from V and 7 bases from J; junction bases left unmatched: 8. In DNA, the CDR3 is TGTGCCAGCAGCTCCGGACAGGGTAGAAGCGGGGAGCTGTTTTTT. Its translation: CASSSGQGRSGELFF.

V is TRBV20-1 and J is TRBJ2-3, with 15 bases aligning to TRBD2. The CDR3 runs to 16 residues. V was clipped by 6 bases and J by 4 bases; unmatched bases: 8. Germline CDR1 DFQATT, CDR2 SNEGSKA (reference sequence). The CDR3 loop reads CSASWTSGRGADTQYF. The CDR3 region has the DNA TGCAGTGCCTCCTGGACTAGCGGGAGGGGGGCAGATACGCAGTATTTT.

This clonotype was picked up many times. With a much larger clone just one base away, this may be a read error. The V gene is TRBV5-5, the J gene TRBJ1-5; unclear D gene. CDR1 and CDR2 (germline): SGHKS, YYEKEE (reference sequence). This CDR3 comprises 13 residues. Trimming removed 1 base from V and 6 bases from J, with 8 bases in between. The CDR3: CASSLQDPQPQHF. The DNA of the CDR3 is TGTGCCAGCAGCTTGCAGGACCCTCAGCCCCAGCATTTT.

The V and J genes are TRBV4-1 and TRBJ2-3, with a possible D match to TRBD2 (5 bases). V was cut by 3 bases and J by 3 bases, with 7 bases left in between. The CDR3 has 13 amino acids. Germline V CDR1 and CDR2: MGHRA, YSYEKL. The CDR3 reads CASSQGRTDTQYF. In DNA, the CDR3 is TGCGCCAGCAGCCAGGGGAGAACAGATACGCAGTATTTT.

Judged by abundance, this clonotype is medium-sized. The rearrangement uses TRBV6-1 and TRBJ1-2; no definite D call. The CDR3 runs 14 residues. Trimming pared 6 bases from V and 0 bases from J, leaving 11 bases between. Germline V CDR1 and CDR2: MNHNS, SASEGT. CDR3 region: CASSASFSNYGYTF. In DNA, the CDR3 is TGTGCCAGCAGCGCCAGCTTTTCTAACTATGGCTACACCTTC.

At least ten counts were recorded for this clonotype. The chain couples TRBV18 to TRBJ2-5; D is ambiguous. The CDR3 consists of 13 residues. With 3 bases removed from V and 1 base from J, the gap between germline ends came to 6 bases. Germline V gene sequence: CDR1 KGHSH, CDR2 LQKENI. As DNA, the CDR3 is TGTGCCAGCTCACCCTTCCGCCAAGAGACCCAGTACTTC. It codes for CASSPFRQETQYF.

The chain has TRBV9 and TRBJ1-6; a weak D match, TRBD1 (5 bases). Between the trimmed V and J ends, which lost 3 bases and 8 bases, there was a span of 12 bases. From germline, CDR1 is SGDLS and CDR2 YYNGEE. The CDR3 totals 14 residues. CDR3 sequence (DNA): TGTGCCAGCAGCGCGACAGCCAGGGATTCACCCCTCCACTTT. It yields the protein CASSATARDSPLHF.

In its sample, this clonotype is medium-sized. The CDR3 spells CASNLAGVVNGELFF. In DNA form, the CDR3 reads TGTGCCAGCAACCTAGCGGGAGTAGTAAACGGGGAGCTGTTTTTT. The genes are TRBV9 and TRBJ2-2; 10 nucleotides line up with TRBD2. V was clipped by 6 bases and J by 7 bases; unmatched bases: 9. The CDR3 loop spans 15 amino acids. The germline V gene has CDR1 SGDLS and CDR2 YYNGEE. Drawing the rest from reference TRBV9 and TRBJ2-2, the complete variable domain is DSGVTQTPKHLITATGQRVTLRCSPRSGDLSVYWYQQSLDQGLQFLIQYYNGEERAKGNILERFSAQQFPDLHSELNLSSLELGDSALYFCASNLAGVVNGELFFGEGSRLTVL.

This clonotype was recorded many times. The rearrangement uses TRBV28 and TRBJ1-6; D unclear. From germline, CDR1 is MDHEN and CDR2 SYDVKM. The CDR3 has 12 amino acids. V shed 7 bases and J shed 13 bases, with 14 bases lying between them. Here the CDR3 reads CASTRESSPLHF. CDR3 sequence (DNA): TGTGCCAGCACTCGGGAGAGCTCTCCCCTCCACTTT.

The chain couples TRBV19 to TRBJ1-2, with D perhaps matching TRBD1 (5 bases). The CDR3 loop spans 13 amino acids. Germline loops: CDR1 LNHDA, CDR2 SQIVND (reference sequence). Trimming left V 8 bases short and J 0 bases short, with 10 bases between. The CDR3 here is CASRETANYGYTF. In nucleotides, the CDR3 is TGTGCCAGTCGAGAGACAGCTAACTATGGCTACACCTTC.

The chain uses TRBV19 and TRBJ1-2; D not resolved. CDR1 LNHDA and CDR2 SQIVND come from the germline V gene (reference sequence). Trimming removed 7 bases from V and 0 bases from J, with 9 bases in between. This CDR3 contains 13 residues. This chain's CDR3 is CASTVQSNYGYTF. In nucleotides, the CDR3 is TGTGCCAGTACGGTACAGTCTAACTATGGCTACACCTTC.